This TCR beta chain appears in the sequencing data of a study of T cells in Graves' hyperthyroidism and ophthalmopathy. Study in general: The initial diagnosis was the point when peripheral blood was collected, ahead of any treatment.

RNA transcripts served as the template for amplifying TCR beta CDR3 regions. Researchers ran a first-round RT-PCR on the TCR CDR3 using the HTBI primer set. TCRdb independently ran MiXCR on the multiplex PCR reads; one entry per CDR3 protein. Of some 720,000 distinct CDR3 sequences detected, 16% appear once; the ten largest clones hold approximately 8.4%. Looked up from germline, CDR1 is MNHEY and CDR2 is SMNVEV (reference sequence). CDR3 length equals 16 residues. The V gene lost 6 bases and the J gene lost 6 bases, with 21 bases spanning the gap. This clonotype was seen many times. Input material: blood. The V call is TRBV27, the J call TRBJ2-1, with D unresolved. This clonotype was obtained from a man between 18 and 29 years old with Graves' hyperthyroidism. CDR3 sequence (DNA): TGTGCCAGCAGCCTTGGTACTCCGGCGGAGCCCAATGAGCAGTTCTTC. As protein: CASSLGTPAEPNEQFF.